Many counts were recorded for the clone carrying this T cell receptor (beta chain). The antigen is unknown. The data originate from a study of T cell repertoires in cytomegalovirus infection. In TCRdb, the reads were re-called with MiXCR into one record per CDR3 protein. The data contain approximately 350,000 distinct CDR3 sequences, just under 35% of them singletons. CDR1 is MNHEY and CDR2 is SVGEGT in the germline V gene. The V segment lost 5 bases and the J segment 8 bases; nucleotides outside the gene matches: 6. This CDR3 has 14 residues. Study results and caveats: There were HLA-C-restricted CMV-specific TCR beta clonotypes dominating the ex vivo response.

V and J are TRBV6-2 or TRBV6-3 and TRBJ2-1; TRBD2 aligns across 10 bases. Material: cultured PBMCs, obtained from culture after CMV antigen stimulation. The sequence came from a human donor in good health (CMV status not recorded). Some clones in this sample may be carry-over from other donors' samples. The CDR3 DNA reads TGTGCCAGCAGTCCAGGGACTAGCGCCGATGAGCAGTTCTTC. Translation: CASSPGTSADEQFF.